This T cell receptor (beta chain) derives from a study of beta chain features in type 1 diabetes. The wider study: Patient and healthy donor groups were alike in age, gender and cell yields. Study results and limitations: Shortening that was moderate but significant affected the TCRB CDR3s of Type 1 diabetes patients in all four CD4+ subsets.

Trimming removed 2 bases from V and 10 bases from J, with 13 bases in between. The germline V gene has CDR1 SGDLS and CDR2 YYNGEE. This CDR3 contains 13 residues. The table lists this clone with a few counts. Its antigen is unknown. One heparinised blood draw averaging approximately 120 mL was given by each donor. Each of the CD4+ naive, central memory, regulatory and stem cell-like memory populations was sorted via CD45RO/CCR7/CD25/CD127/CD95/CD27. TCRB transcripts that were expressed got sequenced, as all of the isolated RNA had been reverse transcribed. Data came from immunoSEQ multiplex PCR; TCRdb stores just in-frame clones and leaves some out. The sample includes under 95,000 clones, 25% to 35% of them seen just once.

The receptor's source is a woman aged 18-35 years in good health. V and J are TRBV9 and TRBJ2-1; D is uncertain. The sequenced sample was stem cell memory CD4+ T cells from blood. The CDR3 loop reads CASSVRQNGEQFF. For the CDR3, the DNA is TGTGCCAGCAGCGTCCGCCAGAACGGGGAGCAGTTCTTC.